This TCR beta chain was captured by sequencing in a study of regulatory T cells in long-lasting Graves disease. This clonotype showed up many times. Its target is not known. The CDR3 totals 13 residues. Germline V lookup: CDR1 MNHNS, CDR2 SASEGT. V lost 2 bases and J lost 12, with 14 bases in between. Notes on the study in general: Under persistent disease, TRBV28, TRBJ1-2 and TRBJ2-5 were used preferentially.

Stated time point: newly diagnosed GD, antithyroid drugs for less than 3 months. Extracted PBMC RNA gave rise to the TCR library. An approximately 10-milliliter sample of peripheral blood was drawn into EDTA tubes. Construction of TCR beta libraries relied on iRepertoire HTBI primers and on Arm-PCR targeting CDR3 regions. TCRdb redid the calling of the multiplex PCR reads with MiXCR, one entry per CDR3 protein. The sample has more than 300,000 distinct CDR3 sequences, 15% to 20% seen once. The same specimen was also included in a second study, on T cells in Graves' hyperthyroidism and ophthalmopathy. Turning to that study: Orbital computed tomography and thyroid ultrasound, together with serum TRAb and thyroxine and clinical symptoms, were used for diagnoses. The HTBI set primed first-round TCR CDR3 RT-PCR.

The receptor was derived from a woman between 18 and 29 years old with Graves disease. The sample consisted of peripheral blood mononuclear cells (PBMCs), taken at new diagnosis, from a patient treated with antithyroid drugs. This chain connects TRBV6-1 to TRBJ2-1; D is perhaps TRBD2 (6 bases). The CDR3 spells CASSESARGSQFF. The CDR3 nucleotides read TGTGCCAGCAGTGAAAGCGCTCGGGGGTCGCAGTTCTTC.